This T cell receptor beta chain derives from a study of T cell responses to AZD1222 COVID-19 vaccine (dated by TCRdb to about 2021). Context from the whole study: Because spike-specific TCR depth and breadth did not differ between the two schedules, AZD1222 recipients who got a second dose at roughly 4 weeks were pooled with those who got a second dose at roughly 12 weeks. TCR sequencing was performed for over 230 trial participants, of whom 207 were given two doses of AZD1222 and 26 were given two doses of MenACWY control vaccine. Enrollment into the trials was organized by age into subgroups of 18-55, 56-69 and 70-plus years, and those subgroups contained roughly 150, 30 and 60 TCR-sequenced participants, respectively. Overall study outcomes, separate from this receptor: Most participants were white British and females outnumbered males, and the authors suggested that clonal diversity may have been underestimated. After two AZD1222 doses, spike-specific TCR breadth and depth were significantly higher than at day 0 and than in MenACWY recipients. The vaccine-associated CD4 TCRs covered the entire spike protein, and the dominant responses fell in regions 160-218 and 743-854. Because no day 14 peak-response samples were available, repertoires were characterized only after the peak T cell response. In the small 56-69-year group, the increase in depth fell short of significance, most likely because of low power. Only 5 to 7 AZD1222 recipients were SARS-CoV-2 seropositive at baseline, limiting conclusions about previously exposed vaccinees. Epitopes outside the regions mutated in the B.1.351 and B.1.1.7 variants were reportedly recognized by nearly half of the unique spike-specific TCRs.

The CDR3 regions of human TCRbeta chains were analyzed by immunosequencing. As for how the authors treated the data: Repertoire TCRs were matched against a reference library of SARS-CoV-2-specific TCRs generated with the MIRA antigen-specificity platform. Breadth was defined as the fraction of unique TCRs that were SARS-CoV-2-associated, and depth was defined as the fraction of total T cells that were SARS-CoV-2-associated. Each spike-specific TCR was assigned to its reactive spike region and to a CD4 or CD8 class using the MIRA data. Log10-transformed breadth and depth values were compared by one-way ANOVA with Sidak's multiple comparisons tests. The clones in this table, taken by TCRdb from immuneACCESS, are in-frame only. Not every clone is retained; where verified, under half of the shortfall comes from an unresolved V gene, and the cause of the rest is unknown. The DNA gave D and trimming, while V, J and clone size come from that table. The sample table shows about 110,000 clones, and 80% to 85% are seen once. The top ten constitute about 9.7% of the sample.

As regards this clone: The specificity of this receptor is unknown. Base qualities were left out, and no much larger clone turns up one base away.

Looking up the germline V gene yields CDR1 SNHLY and CDR2 FYNNEI. From cysteine to phenylalanine, the CDR3 is 13 amino acids long. Kept here is only the CDR3 DNA, which spans 39 bases and is read in frame from base 1. Between the V and J ends, shortened by 8 bases and 5 bases respectively, the junction contains 10 bases. The intended sense of this specimen's time point label: baseline before first vaccination. Vaccinee samples were obtained from the UK trials COV001 and COV002, which included a single-blind randomized controlled phase 2/3 trial of AZD1222 (ChAdOx1 nCoV-19) in healthy adults. Trial participant PBMC samples were collected at day 0 and day 28 after the second dose for TCRbeta chain sequencing.

This clonotype was obtained from an adult in good health. The starting material was peripheral blood, obtained on day 0 of AZD1222 vaccination. This chain is built from TRBV2 and TRBJ1-6; confidence is insufficient to name the D gene. The DNA sequence is given as TGTGCCAGCGGACGGGAGGATAATTCACCCCTCCACTTT. Its protein product is CASGREDNSPLHF.